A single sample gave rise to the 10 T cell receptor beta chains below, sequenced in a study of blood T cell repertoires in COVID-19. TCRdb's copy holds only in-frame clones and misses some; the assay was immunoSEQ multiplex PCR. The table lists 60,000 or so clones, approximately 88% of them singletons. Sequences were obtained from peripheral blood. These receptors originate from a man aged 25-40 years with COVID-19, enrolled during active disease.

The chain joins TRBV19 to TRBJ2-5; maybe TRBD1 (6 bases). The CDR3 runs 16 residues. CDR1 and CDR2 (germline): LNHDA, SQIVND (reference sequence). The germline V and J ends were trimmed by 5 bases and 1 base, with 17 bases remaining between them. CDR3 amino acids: CASSSGARSLQETQYF. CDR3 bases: TGTGCCAGTAGTTCAGGGGCCCGATCGCTCCAAGAGACCCAGTACTTC. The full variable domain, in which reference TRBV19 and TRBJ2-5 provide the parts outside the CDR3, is DGGITQSPKYLFRKEGQNVTLSCEQNLNHDAMYWYRQDPGQGLRLIYYSQIVNDFQKGDIAEGYSVSREKKESFPLTVTSAQKNPTAFYLCASSSGARSLQETQYFGPGTRLLVL.

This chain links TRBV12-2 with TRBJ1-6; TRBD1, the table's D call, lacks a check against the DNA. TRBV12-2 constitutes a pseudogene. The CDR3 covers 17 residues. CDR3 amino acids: CASRLILGHHLTSPLHF. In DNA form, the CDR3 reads TGTGCAAGTCGCCTAATTCTGGGGCACCATCTCACTTCACCCCTCCACTTT.

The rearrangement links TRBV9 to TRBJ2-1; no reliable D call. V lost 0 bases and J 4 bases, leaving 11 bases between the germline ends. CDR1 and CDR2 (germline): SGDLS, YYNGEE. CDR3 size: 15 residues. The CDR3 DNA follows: TGTGCCAGCAGCGTAGGTTCTCCCCTTTACAATGAGCAGTTCTTC. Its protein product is CASSVGSPLYNEQFF.

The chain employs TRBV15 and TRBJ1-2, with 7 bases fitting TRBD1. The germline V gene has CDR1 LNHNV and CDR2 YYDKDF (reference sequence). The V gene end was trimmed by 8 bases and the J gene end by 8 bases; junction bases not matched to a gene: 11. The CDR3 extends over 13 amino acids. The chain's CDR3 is CATVTGPTGGYTF. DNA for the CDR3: TGTGCCACCGTGACAGGGCCGACGGGAGGCTACACCTTC.

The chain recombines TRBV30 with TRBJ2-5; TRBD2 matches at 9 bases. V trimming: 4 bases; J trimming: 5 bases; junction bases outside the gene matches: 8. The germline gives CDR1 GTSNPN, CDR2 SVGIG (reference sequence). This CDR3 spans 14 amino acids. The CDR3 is CAWTLGLAAETQYF. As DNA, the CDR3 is TGTGCCTGGACGCTGGGACTAGCAGCGGAGACCCAGTACTTC.

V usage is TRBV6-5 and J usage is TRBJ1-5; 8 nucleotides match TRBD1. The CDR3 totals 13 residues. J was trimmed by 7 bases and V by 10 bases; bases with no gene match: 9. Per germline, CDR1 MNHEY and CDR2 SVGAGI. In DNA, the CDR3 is TGTGCCACCCTAGGACAGGGTAGGCAGCCCCAGCATTTT. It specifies CATLGQGRQPQHF.

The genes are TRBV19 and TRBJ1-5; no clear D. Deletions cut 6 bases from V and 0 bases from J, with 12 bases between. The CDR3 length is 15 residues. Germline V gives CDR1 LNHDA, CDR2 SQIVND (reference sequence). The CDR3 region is CASRVRPYSNQPQHF. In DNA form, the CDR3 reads TGTGCCAGTAGGGTCAGGCCGTATAGCAATCAGCCCCAGCATTTT.

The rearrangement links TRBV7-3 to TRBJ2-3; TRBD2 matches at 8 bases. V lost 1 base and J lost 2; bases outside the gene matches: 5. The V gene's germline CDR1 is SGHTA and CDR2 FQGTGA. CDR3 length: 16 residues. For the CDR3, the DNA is TGTGCCAGCAGCTTAAATAACGGGAGGGCCACAGATACGCAGTATTTT. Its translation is CASSLNNGRATDTQYF.

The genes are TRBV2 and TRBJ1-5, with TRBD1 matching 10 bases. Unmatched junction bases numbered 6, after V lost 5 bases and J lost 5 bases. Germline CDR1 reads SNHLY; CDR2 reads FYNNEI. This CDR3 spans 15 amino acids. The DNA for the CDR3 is TGTGCCAGCAGTTCGGACAGGGGGACATATCAGCCCCAGCATTTT. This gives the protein CASSSDRGTYQPQHF.

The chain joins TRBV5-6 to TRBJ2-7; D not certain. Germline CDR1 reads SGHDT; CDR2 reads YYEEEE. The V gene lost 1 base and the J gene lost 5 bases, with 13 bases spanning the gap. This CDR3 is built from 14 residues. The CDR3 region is CASSLFDIGHEQYF. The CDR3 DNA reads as TGTGCCAGCAGCTTGTTCGACATCGGCCACGAGCAGTACTTC.